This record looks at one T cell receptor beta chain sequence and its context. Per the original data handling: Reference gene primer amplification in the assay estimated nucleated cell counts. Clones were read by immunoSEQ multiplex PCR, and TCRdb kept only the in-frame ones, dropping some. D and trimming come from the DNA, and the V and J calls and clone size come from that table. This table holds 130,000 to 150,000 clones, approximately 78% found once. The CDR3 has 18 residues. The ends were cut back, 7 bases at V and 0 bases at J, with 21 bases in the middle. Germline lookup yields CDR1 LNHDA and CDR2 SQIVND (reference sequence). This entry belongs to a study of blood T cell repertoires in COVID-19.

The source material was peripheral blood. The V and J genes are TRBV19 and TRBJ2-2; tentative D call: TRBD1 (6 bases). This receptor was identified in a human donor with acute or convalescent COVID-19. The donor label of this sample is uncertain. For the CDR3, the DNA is TGTGCCAGTACCACCACGAGGGTGGGGACAACGAACACCGGGGAGCTGTTTTTT. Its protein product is CASTTTRVGTTNTGELFF.